This TCR beta chain was found in a study of T cell responses to AZD1222 COVID-19 vaccine. Study results and caveats: Rises in breadth and depth of Spike-specific TCRs came after two AZD1222 doses.

As to this clone: Its specificity is unknown.

The assay was immunoSEQ multiplex PCR, and TCRdb's table has in-frame clones only and misses some. The sample records under 80,000 clones, 88% being singletons. From germline, CDR1 is MDHEN and CDR2 SYDVKM. Trimming stripped 3 bases from V and 0 bases from J, with 15 bases between. This CDR3 region has 17 residues. The material sequenced was peripheral blood, taken on day 0 of AZD1222 vaccination. The chain has TRBV28 and TRBJ1-3, with D unclear. This sequence was found in an adult in good health. Here the CDR3 reads CASSFPAAGNSGNTIYF. The CDR3 DNA reads TGTGCCAGCAGTTTTCCGGCCGCGGGAAACTCTGGAAACACCATATATTTT. Filled out from reference TRBV28 and TRBJ1-3, the complete variable domain reads DVKVTQSSRYLVKRTGEKVFLECVQDMDHENMFWYRQDPGLGLRLIYFSYDVKMKEKGDIPEGYSVSREKKERFSLILESASTNQTSMYLCASSFPAAGNSGNTIYFGEGSWLTVV.